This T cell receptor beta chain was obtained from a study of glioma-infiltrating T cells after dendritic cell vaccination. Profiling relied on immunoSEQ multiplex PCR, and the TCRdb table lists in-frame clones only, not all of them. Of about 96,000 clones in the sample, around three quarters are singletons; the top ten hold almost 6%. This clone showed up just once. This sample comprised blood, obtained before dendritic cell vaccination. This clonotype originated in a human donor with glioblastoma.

The CDR3 spells CAISSRTSGEVTDTQYF. CDR3 nucleotides: TGTGCCATCAGTTCCCGGACTAGCGGGGAGGTCACAGATACGCAGTATTTT. This rearrangement joins TRBV10-3 to TRBJ2-3; TRBD2 matches at 12 bases. The junction had 8 bases not matched to a gene; V was cut back by 5 bases and J by 2 bases. Germline CDR1 ENHRY, CDR2 SYGVKD. This CDR3 is built from 17 residues.